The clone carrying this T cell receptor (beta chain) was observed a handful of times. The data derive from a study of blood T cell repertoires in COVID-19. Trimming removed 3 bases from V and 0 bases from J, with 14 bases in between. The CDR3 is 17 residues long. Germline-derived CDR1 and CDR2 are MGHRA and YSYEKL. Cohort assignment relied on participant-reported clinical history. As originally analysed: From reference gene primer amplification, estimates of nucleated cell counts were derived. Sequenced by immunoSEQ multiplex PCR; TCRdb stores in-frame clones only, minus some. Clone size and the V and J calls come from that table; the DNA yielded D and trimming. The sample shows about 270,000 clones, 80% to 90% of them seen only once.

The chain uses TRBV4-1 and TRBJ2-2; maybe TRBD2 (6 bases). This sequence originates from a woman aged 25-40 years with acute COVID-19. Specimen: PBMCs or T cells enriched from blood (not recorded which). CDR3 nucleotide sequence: TGCGCCAGCAGCCAGTCATCTAGCGTAGCGAACACCGGGGAGCTGTTTTTT. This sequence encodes CASSQSSSVANTGELFF.